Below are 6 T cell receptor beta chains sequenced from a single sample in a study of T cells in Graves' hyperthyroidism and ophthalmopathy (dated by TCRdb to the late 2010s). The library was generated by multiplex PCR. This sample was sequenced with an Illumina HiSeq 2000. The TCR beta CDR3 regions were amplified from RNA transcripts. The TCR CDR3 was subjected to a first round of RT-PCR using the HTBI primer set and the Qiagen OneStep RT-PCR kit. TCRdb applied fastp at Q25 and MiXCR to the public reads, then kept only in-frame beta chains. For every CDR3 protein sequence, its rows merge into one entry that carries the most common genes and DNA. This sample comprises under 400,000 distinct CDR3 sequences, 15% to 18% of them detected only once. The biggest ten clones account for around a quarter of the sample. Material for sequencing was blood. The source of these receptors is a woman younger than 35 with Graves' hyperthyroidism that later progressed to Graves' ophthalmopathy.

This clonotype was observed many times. The CDR3 sequence: CSAPHRGAEKLFF. CDR3 coding DNA: TGCAGTGCACCCCACAGGGGCGCAGAAAAACTGTTTTTT. The chain carries TRBV20-1 and TRBJ1-4; 7 positions agree with TRBD1. Germline loops: CDR1 DFQATT, CDR2 SNEGSKA (reference sequence). V dropped 6 bases and J dropped 8; count of bases not matched to a gene: 9. This CDR3 spans 13 amino acids.

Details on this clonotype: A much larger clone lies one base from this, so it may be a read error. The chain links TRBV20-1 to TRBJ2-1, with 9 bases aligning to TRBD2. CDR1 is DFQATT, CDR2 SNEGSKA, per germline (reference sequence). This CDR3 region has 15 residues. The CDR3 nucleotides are TGCAGTGCTAGAGATGGCGGGAGGGCCGGGAATGGGCAGTTCTTC. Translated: CSARDGGRAGNGQFF.

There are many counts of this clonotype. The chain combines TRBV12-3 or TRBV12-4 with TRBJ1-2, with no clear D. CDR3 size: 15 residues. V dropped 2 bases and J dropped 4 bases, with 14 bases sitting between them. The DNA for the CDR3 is TGTGCCAGCAGTTTATTAGCCAGGTCGACCTATGGCTACACCTTC. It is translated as CASSLLARSTYGYTF.

The CDR3 coding sequence is TGTGCCAGCAGTCCCCCATATAGCAATCAGCCCCAGCATTTT. Translated: CASSPPYSNQPQHF. The chain couples TRBV6-1 to TRBJ1-5; no clear D gene. This CDR3 region has 14 residues. Trimming took 5 bases from V and 0 from J, leaving 8 bases between them. The germline gives CDR1 MNHNS, CDR2 SASEGT.

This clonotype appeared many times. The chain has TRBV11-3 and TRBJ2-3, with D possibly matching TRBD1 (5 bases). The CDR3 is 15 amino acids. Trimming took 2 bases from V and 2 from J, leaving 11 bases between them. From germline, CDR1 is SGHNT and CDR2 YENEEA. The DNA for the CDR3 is TGTGCCAGCAGCTTAAACTTTGGGGCCACAGATACGCAGTATTTT. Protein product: CASSLNFGATDTQYF. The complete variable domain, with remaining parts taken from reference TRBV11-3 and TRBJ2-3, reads EAGVVQSPRYKIIEKKQPVAFWCNPISGHNTLYWYLQNLGQGPELLIRYENEEAVDDSQLPKDRFSAERLKGVDSTLKIQPAELGDSAVYLCASSLNFGATDTQYFGPGTRLTVL.

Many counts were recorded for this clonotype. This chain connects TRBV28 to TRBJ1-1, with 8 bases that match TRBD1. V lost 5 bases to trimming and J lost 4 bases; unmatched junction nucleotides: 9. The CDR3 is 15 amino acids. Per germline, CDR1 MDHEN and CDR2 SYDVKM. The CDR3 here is CASSHYWTGSTEAFF. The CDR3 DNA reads TGTGCCAGCAGTCACTATTGGACAGGGTCCACTGAAGCTTTCTTT. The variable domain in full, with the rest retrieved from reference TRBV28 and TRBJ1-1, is DVKVTQSSRYLVKRTGEKVFLECVQDMDHENMFWYRQDPGLGLRLIYFSYDVKMKEKGDIPEGYSVSREKKERFSLILESASTNQTSMYLCASSHYWTGSTEAFFGQGTRLTVV.